This TCR beta chain was identified in a study of cytomegalovirus exposure and HLA in healthy donors. A remark on this clone: Its matching antigen is unknown.

CDR1 is MDHEN and CDR2 is SYDVKM in the germline V gene. CDR3 length: 15 residues. V lost 4 bases and J lost 7; bases outside the gene matches: 11. Points from the study as a whole: In vitro assays verified that three CMV-associated chains recognized CMV antigens specifically.

Use of 60 Vbeta and 13 Jbeta primers characterized the PCR. The protocol was immunoSEQ multiplex PCR, while the TCRdb copy is restricted to in-frame clones and leaves out a portion. The sample yields approximately 140,000 clones, approximately 72% seen once. The TCR was taken from a human donor in good health. Sequenced input: PBMCs. V and J are TRBV28 and TRBJ2-7, with TRBD1 matching 9 bases. Here the CDR3 DNA reads TGTGCCAGCAGTTCCCTAGGGGACAGGGTTGGGGAGCAGTACTTC. This sequence encodes CASSSLGDRVGEQYF.